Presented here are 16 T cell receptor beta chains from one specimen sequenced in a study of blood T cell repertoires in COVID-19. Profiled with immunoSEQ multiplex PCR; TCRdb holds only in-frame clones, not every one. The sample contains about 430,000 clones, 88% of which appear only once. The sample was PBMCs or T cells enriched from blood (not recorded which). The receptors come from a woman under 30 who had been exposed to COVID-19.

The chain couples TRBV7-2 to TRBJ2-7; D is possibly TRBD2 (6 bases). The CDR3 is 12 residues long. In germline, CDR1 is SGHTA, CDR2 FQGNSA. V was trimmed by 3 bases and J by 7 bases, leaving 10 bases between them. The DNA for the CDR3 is TGTGCCAGCAGCTTGGGGGGTGGGGAGCAGTACTTC. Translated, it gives CASSLGGGEQYF.

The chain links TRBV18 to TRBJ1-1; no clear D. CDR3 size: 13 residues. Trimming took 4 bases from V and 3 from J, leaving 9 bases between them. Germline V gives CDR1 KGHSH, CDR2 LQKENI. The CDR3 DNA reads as TGTGCCAGCTCACAGGAGTCTCACACTGAAGCTTTCTTT. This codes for CASSQESHTEAFF.

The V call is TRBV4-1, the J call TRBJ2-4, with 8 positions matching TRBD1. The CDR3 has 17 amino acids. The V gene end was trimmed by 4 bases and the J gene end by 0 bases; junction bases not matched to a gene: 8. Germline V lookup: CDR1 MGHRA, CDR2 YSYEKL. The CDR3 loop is CASSPAGQGRAKNIQYF. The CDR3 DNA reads TGCGCCAGCAGCCCCGCAGGACAGGGTCGAGCCAAAAACATTCAGTACTTC.

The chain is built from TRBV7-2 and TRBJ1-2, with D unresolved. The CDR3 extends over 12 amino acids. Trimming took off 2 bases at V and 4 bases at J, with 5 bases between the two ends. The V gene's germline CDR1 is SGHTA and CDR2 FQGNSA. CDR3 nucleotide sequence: TGTGCCAGCAGCTTATCCAGCTATGGCTACACCTTC. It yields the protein CASSLSSYGYTF.

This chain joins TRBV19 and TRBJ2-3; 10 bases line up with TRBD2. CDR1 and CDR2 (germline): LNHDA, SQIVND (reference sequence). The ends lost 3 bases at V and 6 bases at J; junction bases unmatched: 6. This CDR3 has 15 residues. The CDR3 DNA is TGTGCCAGTAGTATTCTAGCGGGAGTCGGGGATACGCAGTATTTT. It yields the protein CASSILAGVGDTQYF.

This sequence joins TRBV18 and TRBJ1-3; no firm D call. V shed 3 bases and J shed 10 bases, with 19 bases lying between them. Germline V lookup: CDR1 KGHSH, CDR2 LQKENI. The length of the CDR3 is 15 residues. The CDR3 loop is CASSPLVSDLPTIYF. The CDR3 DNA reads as TGTGCCAGCTCACCTCTCGTTTCGGACTTGCCAACCATATATTTT.

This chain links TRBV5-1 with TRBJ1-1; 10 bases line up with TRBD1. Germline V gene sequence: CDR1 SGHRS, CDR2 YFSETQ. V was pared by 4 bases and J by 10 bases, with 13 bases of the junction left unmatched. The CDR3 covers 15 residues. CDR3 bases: TGCGCCAGCAGCAGACCGGGGACAGGGGAAGGGAGAGCTTTCTTT. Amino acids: CASSRPGTGEGRAFF.

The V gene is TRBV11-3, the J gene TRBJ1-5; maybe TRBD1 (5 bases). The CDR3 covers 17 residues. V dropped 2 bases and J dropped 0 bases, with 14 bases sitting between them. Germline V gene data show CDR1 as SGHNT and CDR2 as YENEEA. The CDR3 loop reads CASSLHPDIYSNQPQHF. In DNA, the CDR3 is TGTGCCAGCAGCTTACATCCGGACATATATAGCAATCAGCCCCAGCATTTT.

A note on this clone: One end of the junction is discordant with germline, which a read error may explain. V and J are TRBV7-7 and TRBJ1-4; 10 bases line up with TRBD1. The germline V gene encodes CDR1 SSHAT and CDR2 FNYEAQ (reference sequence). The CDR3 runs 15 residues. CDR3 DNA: TGTGCTAGCAGCTTAGGGGACAGGGGAGTCGAAAAACTGTTTTTT. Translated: CASSLGDRGVEKLFF. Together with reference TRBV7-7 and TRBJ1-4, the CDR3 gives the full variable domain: GAGVSQSPRYKVTKRGQDVTLRCDPISSHATLYWYQQALGQGPEFLTYFNYEAQPDKSGLPSDRFSAERPEGSISTLTIQRTEQRDSAMYRCASSLGDRGVEKLFFGSGTQLSVL.

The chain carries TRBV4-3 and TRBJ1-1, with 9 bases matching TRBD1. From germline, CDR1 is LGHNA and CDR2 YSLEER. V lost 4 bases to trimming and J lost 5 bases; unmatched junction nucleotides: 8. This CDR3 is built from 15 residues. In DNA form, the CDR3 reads TGCGCCAGCAGCCCCCAACAGGGGGCGCGGACTGAAGCTTTCTTT. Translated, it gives CASSPQQGARTEAFF.

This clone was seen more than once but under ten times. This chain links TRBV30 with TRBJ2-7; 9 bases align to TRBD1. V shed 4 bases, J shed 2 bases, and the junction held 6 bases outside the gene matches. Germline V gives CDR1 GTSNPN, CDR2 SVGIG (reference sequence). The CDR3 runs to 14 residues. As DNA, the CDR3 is TGTGCCTGGACCGCCGGGACAGGGCCCTACGAGCAGTACTTC. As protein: CAWTAGTGPYEQYF.

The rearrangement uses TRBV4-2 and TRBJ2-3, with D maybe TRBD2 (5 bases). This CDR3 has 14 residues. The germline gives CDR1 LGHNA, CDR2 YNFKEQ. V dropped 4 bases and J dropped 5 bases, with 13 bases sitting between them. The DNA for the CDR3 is TGTGCCAGCAGCCCCGGGGTCAGTGGAGATACGCAGTATTTT. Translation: CASSPGVSGDTQYF.

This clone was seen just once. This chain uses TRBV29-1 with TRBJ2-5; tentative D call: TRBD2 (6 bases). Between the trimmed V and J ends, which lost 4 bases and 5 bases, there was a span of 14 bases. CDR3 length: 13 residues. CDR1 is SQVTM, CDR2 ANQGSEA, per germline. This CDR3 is CSVAASERETQYF. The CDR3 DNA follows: TGCAGCGTTGCGGCTAGCGAGAGGGAGACCCAGTACTTC.

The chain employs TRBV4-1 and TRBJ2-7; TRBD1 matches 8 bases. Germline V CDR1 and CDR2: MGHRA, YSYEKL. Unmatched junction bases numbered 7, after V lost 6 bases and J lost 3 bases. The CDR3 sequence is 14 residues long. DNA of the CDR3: TGCGCCAGCAGGCTCGGGACAGGCTACTACGAGCAGTACTTC. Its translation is CASRLGTGYYEQYF.

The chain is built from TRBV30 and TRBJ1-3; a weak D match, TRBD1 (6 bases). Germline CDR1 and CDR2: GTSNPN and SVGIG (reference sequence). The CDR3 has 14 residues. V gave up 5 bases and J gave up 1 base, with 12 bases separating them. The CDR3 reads CAWGGGQSGNTIYF. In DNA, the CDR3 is TGTGCCTGGGGAGGGGGGCAGTCTGGAAACACCATATATTTT.

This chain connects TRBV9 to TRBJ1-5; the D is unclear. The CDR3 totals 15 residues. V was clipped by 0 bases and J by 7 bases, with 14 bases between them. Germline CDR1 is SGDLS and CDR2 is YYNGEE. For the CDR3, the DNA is TGTGCCAGCAGCGTAGGGGCAGAGGGAAGCCAGCCCCAGCATTTT. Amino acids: CASSVGAEGSQPQHF.